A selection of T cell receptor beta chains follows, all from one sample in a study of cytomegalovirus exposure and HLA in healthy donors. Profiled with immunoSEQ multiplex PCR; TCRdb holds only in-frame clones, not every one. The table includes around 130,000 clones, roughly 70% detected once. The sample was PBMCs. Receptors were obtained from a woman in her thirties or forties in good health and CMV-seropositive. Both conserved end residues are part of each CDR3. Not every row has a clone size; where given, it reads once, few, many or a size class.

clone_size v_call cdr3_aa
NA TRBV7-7 CASRGNVNTGELFF
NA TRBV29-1 CSVAKMGQFYEQYF
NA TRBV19 CASSFKARVYEQYF
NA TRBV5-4 CASSSMDKGQQYF
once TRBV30 CAWSEPPWTRGRYF
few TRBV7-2 CASSRTVNTEAFF
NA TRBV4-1 CASSQVRTGGEQYF
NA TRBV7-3 CASSIGLTLYNEQFF
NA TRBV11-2 CASSPGVAGGRLYEQYF
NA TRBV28 CASSRGGSGNTIYF
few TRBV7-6 CASSTDFNEQFF
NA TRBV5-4 CASSLSGSSYEQYF
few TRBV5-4 CASTLGEQGFKETQYF
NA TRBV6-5 CASSSGGTGDDGYTF
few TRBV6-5 CASRTTGTGAYEQYF
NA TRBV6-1 CASSERGVYEQYF
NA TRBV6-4 CASSDSGTGSEAFF
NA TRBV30 CAWSAGLVQETQYF
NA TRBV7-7 CASSLGQGEPYEQYF
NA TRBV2 CASSEEGSTEAFF
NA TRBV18 CASSPTGQGVTEAFF
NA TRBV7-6 CASSLTTPGGALAGGNTIYF
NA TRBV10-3 CAAGGSFLNEQFF
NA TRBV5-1 CASSLTVSDLNNYGYTF
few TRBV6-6 CASSYQGGNEQYF
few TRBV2 CASSERGGYTF
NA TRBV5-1 CASSLGLTGITGELFF
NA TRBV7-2 CASSFGRGGEGEQFF
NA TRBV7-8 CASGLGGGTETQYF
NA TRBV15 CATSRDDRRTYEQYF
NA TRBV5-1 CASLYRPQHF
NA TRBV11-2 CASSYGQGNTEAFF
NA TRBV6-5 CASSRGLAGPYEQYF
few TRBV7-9 CASSFLAVRGNTEAFF
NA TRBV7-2 CASSLVGMGQGAEAFF
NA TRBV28 CASSTDGTSGRETQYF
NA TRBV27 CASSPGTTPKTQYF
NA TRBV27 CASSLRWSSNTGELFF
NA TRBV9 CASSADPHERTEPSSYNEQFF
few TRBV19 CAPVGQPFTGANVLTF